What follows are 13 T cell receptor beta chains derived from one specimen sequenced in a study of OX40 agonist ivuxolimab in advanced cancers. Produced via immunoSEQ multiplex PCR; TCRdb's table is partial and in-frame only. The sample holds roughly 61,000 clones, around 93% seen once. The sample in question was CD4+ or CD8+ T cells sorted from blood, obtained in a trial of the OX40 agonist ivuxolimab. All receptors come from an adult with an advanced solid tumor such as melanoma, head and neck, liver or kidney cancer.

This rearrangement joins TRBV2 to TRBJ2-1; D is tentatively TRBD1 or TRBD2 (5 bases each). The germline V gene has CDR1 SNHLY and CDR2 FYNNEI. The CDR3 spans 13 residues. The V end lost 7 bases, the J end lost 0 bases, and 7 bases lay between the germline ends. CDR3 coding DNA: TGTGCCAGCAAGGGGACCTCCTACAATGAGCAGTTCTTC. The encoded protein is CASKGTSYNEQFF.

The V and J genes are TRBV7-9 and TRBJ2-4; D remains unclear. Trimming cost V 5 bases and J 0 bases, with 17 bases left between them. The germline gives CDR1 SEHNR, CDR2 FQNEAQ (reference sequence). The CDR3 length is 17 residues. The CDR3, as DNA: TGTGCCAGCAGCCCCGGACCGACCAGACTAGCCAAAAACATTCAGTACTTC. It translates to CASSPGPTRLAKNIQYF.

The chain has TRBV27 and TRBJ2-3; no firm D call. This CDR3 comprises 16 residues. V was clipped by 2 bases and J by 6 bases, with 18 bases between them. The germline CDR1 and CDR2 sequences are MNHEY and SMNVEV (reference sequence). CDR3 region: CASSLVGRTVMDTQYF. The DNA for the CDR3 is TGTGCCAGCAGTTTAGTGGGTAGGACGGTTATGGATACGCAGTATTTT.

The chain is built from TRBV28 and TRBJ2-3; TRBD1 matches 8 bases. Germline CDR1 reads MDHEN; CDR2 reads SYDVKM. This CDR3 region has 16 residues. The ends lost 7 bases at V and 4 bases at J; junction bases unmatched: 13. CDR3 in amino acids: CASKPQGARRSDTQYF. In DNA, the CDR3 is TGTGCCAGCAAACCGCAGGGGGCACGTAGGTCAGATACGCAGTATTTT.

The chain combines TRBV7-3 with TRBJ2-3; TRBD1 agrees at 8 bases. CDR1 and CDR2 from the germline V gene are SGHTA and FQGTGA. Trimming took 5 bases from V and 3 from J; bases not matched to a gene: 4. This CDR3 is built from 14 residues. CDR3 protein: CASSPGQGTDTQYF. The CDR3 nucleotides are TGTGCCAGCAGCCCAGGACAGGGTACAGATACGCAGTATTTT.

The chain links TRBV4-1 to TRBJ1-1; D may be TRBD1 (5 bases). The CDR3 extends over 14 amino acids. Germline V gene lookup returns CDR1 MGHRA and CDR2 YSYEKL. V lost 3 bases, J lost 4 bases, and 12 bases lay in between. In nucleotides, the CDR3 is TGCGCCAGCAGCCAGCAGGGTTTGGGCACTGAAGCTTTCTTT. Its protein is CASSQQGLGTEAFF.

The chain joins TRBV5-6 to TRBJ1-6, with D possibly TRBD1 on 6 matching bases. Germline V lookup: CDR1 SGHDT, CDR2 YYEEEE. This CDR3 spans 15 amino acids. V lost 5 bases and J lost 5, with 14 bases in between. The CDR3 nucleotides read TGTGCCAGCAGTTCTTGGGGGGACAATAATTCACCCCTCCACTTT. This codes for CASSSWGDNNSPLHF.

The chain couples TRBV6-6 to TRBJ2-1; 10 bases are shared with TRBD2. Germline lookup yields CDR1 MNHNY and CDR2 SVGAGI (reference sequence). J was trimmed by 8 bases and V by 7 bases; bases with no gene match: 8. CDR3 size: 14 residues. CDR3 sequence reads: CASTLLAGRDEQFF. The CDR3 region has the DNA TGTGCCAGCACCCTACTAGCGGGGCGTGATGAGCAGTTCTTC.

J is TRBJ2-5 and V is TRBV11-3, with TRBD2 matching over 10 bases. V trimming: 5 bases; J trimming: 5 bases; junction bases outside the gene matches: 14. The CDR3 totals 17 residues. Germline V gives CDR1 SGHNT, CDR2 YENEEA. CDR3 protein: CASSDKRLAGWRETQYF. For the CDR3, the DNA is TGTGCCAGCAGCGACAAAAGACTAGCGGGTTGGCGGGAGACCCAGTACTTC. Variable domain in full (rest from reference TRBV11-3 and TRBJ2-5): EAGVVQSPRYKIIEKKQPVAFWCNPISGHNTLYWYLQNLGQGPELLIRYENEEAVDDSQLPKDRFSAERLKGVDSTLKIQPAELGDSAVYLCASSDKRLAGWRETQYFGPGTRLLVL.

A remark on this clone: Sequence at one end of the junction differs from germline and may be a read error. The V and J genes are TRBV7-7 and TRBJ2-5, with D uncertain. The CDR3 totals 13 residues. Looked up from germline, CDR1 is SSHAT and CDR2 is FNYEAQ (reference sequence). In DNA form, the CDR3 reads TGTGCTAGCAGCTATCGGCGGAAAGAGACCCAGTACTTC. Protein product: CASSYRRKETQYF.

This chain connects TRBV28 to TRBJ1-5; 7 bases map to TRBD1. V trimming: 2 bases; J trimming: 4 bases; junction bases outside the gene matches: 2. CDR1 MDHEN and CDR2 SYDVKM come from the germline V gene. This CDR3 region has 14 residues. In nucleotides, the CDR3 is TGTGCCAGCAGTTTAGGACAGGTTAATCAGCCCCAGCATTTT. Translated: CASSLGQVNQPQHF.

This rearrangement joins TRBV6-8 to TRBJ1-3; D possibly corresponds to TRBD1 (5 bases). The CDR3 has 12 amino acids. V dropped 8 bases and J dropped 4 bases, with 9 bases sitting between them. Germline loops: CDR1 MNHGY, CDR2 SAAAGT. CDR3 DNA: TGTGCCAGCTGGGGGACGGGAAACACCATATATTTT. It is translated as CASWGTGNTIYF.

The V gene is TRBV7-8, the J gene TRBJ2-3; 8 nucleotides line up with TRBD2. The V gene end was trimmed by 4 bases and the J gene end by 4 bases; junction bases not matched to a gene: 10. CDR3 length: 16 residues. The V gene's germline CDR1 is SGHVS and CDR2 FQNEAQ. The CDR3 DNA follows: TGTGCCAGCAGCTCGTTGGTGGGACTAGTCCCAGATACGCAGTATTTT. Its translation is CASSSLVGLVPDTQYF.